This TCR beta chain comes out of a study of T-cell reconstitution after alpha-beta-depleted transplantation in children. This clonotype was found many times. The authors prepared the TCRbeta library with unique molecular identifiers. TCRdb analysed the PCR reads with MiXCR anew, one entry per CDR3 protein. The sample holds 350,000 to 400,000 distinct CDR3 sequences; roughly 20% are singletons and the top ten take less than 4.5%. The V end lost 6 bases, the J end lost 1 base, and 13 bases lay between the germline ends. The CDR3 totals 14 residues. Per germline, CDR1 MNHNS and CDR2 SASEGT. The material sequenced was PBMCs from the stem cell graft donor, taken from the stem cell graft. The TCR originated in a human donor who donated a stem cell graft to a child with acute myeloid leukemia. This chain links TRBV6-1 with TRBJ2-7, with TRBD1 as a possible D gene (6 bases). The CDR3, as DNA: TGTGCCAGCAGACCCACAGGGCCATCCTACGAGCAGTACTTC. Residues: CASRPTGPSYEQYF.